This T cell receptor beta chain was retrieved from a study of cytomegalovirus exposure and HLA in healthy donors. General study results and limits: Most TCR sequences were seen very rarely across donors, but some public TCRs occurred in many.

After removal of 2 bases from V and 0 bases from J, the junction contained 2 bases not matched to a gene. Germline V CDR1 and CDR2: SGHRS, YFSETQ. CDR3 length: 15 residues. The study ran its PCR with 60 Vbeta and 13 Jbeta primers. Clones were read by immunoSEQ multiplex PCR, and TCRdb kept only the in-frame ones, dropping some. The sample contains about 67,000 clones, 65% to 70% of which appear only once. This clone was seen a single time. Its antigen remains unidentified. The chain couples TRBV5-1 to TRBJ2-3, with TRBD1 matching over 8 bases. Material: PBMCs. The sequence was collected from a woman aged 25-40 years in good health and CMV-seronegative. CDR3 DNA: TGCGCCAGCAGCTTTAGACAGGGGAGCACAGATACGCAGTATTTT. Protein product: CASSFRQGSTDTQYF.